One and the same sample provided the 31 T cell receptor beta chains below, sequenced in a study of cytomegalovirus exposure and HLA in healthy donors (dated 2017 in TCRdb). Receptor libraries were prepared by the immunoSEQ multiplex PCR assay. The multiplex PCR relied on a mix of 60 forward primers for TCR Vbeta segments and 13 reverse primers for TCR Jbeta segments. This immuneACCESS table, as held by TCRdb, lists in-frame sequences with V and J called but not all clones. Of the missing ones, under half trace to an unresolved V gene in checked studies; the others have no known cause. The sample records about 160,000 clones, about 68% of which are singletons. The ten biggest clones cover approximately 2.3% of the sample. The sequenced sample consisted of PBMCs. These receptors all stem from a female donor in good health and CMV-seronegative.

V is TRBV19 and J is TRBJ2-1, with TRBD2 identical over 9 bases. The CDR3 loop spans 17 amino acids. V trimming: 2 bases; J trimming: 4 bases; junction bases outside the gene matches: 9. Per germline, CDR1 LNHDA and CDR2 SQIVND (reference sequence). CDR3 DNA: TGTGCCAGTAGTATACAGAATTGGCGGGGGGGTTACAATGAGCAGTTCTTC. It specifies CASSIQNWRGGYNEQFF.

V is TRBV5-1 and J is TRBJ2-3, with D uncertain. Germline V gene data show CDR1 as SGHRS and CDR2 as YFSETQ. The CDR3 totals 15 residues. V lost 4 bases to trimming and J lost 0 bases, with 12 bases between them. The CDR3 DNA is TGCGCCAGCAGCAAGGTAGCACCTAGCACAGATACGCAGTATTTT. Its protein product is CASSKVAPSTDTQYF. Together with reference TRBV5-1 and TRBJ2-3, the CDR3 gives the full variable domain: KAGVTQTPRYLIKTRGQQVTLSCSPISGHRSVSWYQQTPGQGLQFLFEYFSETQRNKGNFPGRFSGRQFSNSRSEMNVSTLELGDSALYLCASSKVAPSTDTQYFGPGTRLTVL.

V and J are TRBV10-1 and TRBJ1-4; D perhaps matches TRBD1 (6 bases). The CDR3 loop spans 17 amino acids. Germline CDR1 reads WNHNN; CDR2 reads SYGVQD (reference sequence). V was shortened by 7 bases and J by 8 bases, with 26 bases between the two germline ends. The CDR3 DNA reads TGCGCCAGCACTCCCGTGAGTAAGGGGGGGGGATCCGAAAAACTGTTTTTT. This translates into CASTPVSKGGGSEKLFF.

This clone was seen only a few times. V gene TRBV9 combines with J gene TRBJ2-7; TRBD2 aligns across 11 bases. With 3 bases clipped from V and 6 bases from J, the junction kept 26 bases outside the gene matches. The CDR3 is 21 residues long. CDR1 SGDLS and CDR2 YYNGEE come from the germline V gene. DNA for the CDR3: TGTGCCAGCAGCGAAATCCGAGAGGGTAGCGGGAGGGCCAGTTGGAGTGGCGAGCAGTACTTC. Its protein product is CASSEIREGSGRASWSGEQYF. The full variable domain, its missing parts supplied by reference TRBV9 and TRBJ2-7, is DSGVTQTPKHLITATGQRVTLRCSPRSGDLSVYWYQQSLDQGLQFLIQYYNGEERAKGNILERFSAQQFPDLHSELNLSSLELGDSALYFCASSEIREGSGRASWSGEQYFGPGTRLTVT.

This clone appeared once. The chain has TRBV12-5 and TRBJ2-5, with D possibly TRBD2 on 7 matching bases. Trimming pared 2 bases from V and 5 bases from J, leaving 18 bases between. CDR1 and CDR2 from the germline V gene are LGHNT and FRNRAP. The CDR3 sequence is 16 residues long. The CDR3 region has the DNA TGTGCTAGTGGTTTGTTAGGGGGGGGCGTGCGGGAGACCCAGTACTTC. This codes for CASGLLGGGVRETQYF.

The CDR3 nucleotides are TGTGCCAGCAGCTTAGGGCCCCCGACAGACTACTATGGCTACACCTTC. Translated, it gives CASSLGPPTDYYGYTF. V gene TRBV11-2 combines with J gene TRBJ1-2, with D perhaps TRBD1 (5 bases). CDR1 and CDR2 from the germline V gene are SGHAT and FQNNGV. The CDR3 totals 16 residues. V was trimmed by 1 base and J by 3 bases, leaving 15 bases between them.

As concerns this clone: The sample carries other DNA sequences with the same CDR3. The chain joins TRBV28 to TRBJ1-5, with 8 bases fitting TRBD1. Germline V gives CDR1 MDHEN, CDR2 SYDVKM. V shed 2 bases and J 4 bases; nucleotides not matched to a gene: 4. The CDR3 extends over 15 amino acids. For the CDR3, the DNA is TGTGCCAGCAGTTTACAGGGGGCGCGGAATCAGCCCCAGCATTTT. This gives the protein CASSLQGARNQPQHF.

The rearrangement links TRBV10-3 to TRBJ1-5; TRBD1 matches 7 bases. The CDR3 is 15 residues long. CDR1 and CDR2 (germline): ENHRY, SYGVKD. V lost 6 bases, J lost 4 bases, and 9 bases stayed unmatched. CDR3 residues: CAIRGTGVGNQPQHF. CDR3 in DNA: TGTGCCATCAGGGGAACAGGGGTCGGGAATCAGCCCCAGCATTTT.

Of note for this clone: Within the sample, other DNA sequences also encode this same CDR3. This chain uses TRBV27 with TRBJ2-1; TRBD2 agrees at 10 bases. The J segment lost 13 bases and the V segment lost 8 bases, leaving 20 bases of the junction unmatched. The CDR3 spans 16 residues. The V gene's germline CDR1 is MNHEY and CDR2 SMNVEV (reference sequence). The CDR3 region is CASARTSGGGELRQFF. The CDR3 DNA is TGTGCCAGCGCACGGACTAGCGGAGGCGGGGAGTTAAGACAGTTCTTC.

This clone turned up a few times. The V call is TRBV15, the J call TRBJ2-1, with 13 bases fitting TRBD2. The germline V gene has CDR1 LNHNV and CDR2 YYDKDF (reference sequence). The junction had 4 bases not matched to a gene; V was cut back by 6 bases and J by 5 bases. This CDR3 comprises 15 residues. The CDR3 DNA reads as TGTGCCACCAGAAAGGGACTAGCGGGAAACAATGAGCAGTTCTTC. Its translation is CATRKGLAGNNEQFF.

This clone was detected a few times. V is TRBV2 and J is TRBJ1-1, with D hard to call. Between the trimmed V and J ends, which lost 8 bases and 2 bases, there was a span of 12 bases. Germline V gene lookup returns CDR1 SNHLY and CDR2 FYNNEI. There are 13 residues in the CDR3. CDR3 sequence: CASGYQYNTEAFF. The CDR3 nucleotides are TGTGCCAGCGGTTATCAGTATAACACTGAAGCTTTCTTT.

This sequence joins TRBV5-1 and TRBJ1-5, with TRBD1 as a possible D gene (6 bases). V was shortened by 0 bases and J by 4 bases, with 14 bases between the two germline ends. CDR1 SGHRS and CDR2 YFSETQ come from the germline V gene. The CDR3 loop spans 16 amino acids. The CDR3 DNA follows: TGCGCCAGCAGCTTGGGCGAAGGGGGGGGGAATCAGCCCCAGCATTTT. Residues: CASSLGEGGGNQPQHF.

The chain uses TRBV25-1 and TRBJ2-1; TRBD2 agrees at 7 bases. Looked up from germline, CDR1 is MGHDK and CDR2 is SYGVNS. The CDR3 has 14 residues. V dropped 5 bases and J dropped 8; count of bases not matched to a gene: 9. DNA of the CDR3: TGTGCCAGCAGTAGGCTAGCGGATATGGATGAGCAGTTCTTC. It codes for CASSRLADMDEQFF.

A few counts support this clone. The J gene is TRBJ1-1, the V gene TRBV5-1; D may be TRBD1 (6 bases). Germline CDR1 SGHRS, CDR2 YFSETQ. This CDR3 region has 15 residues. V was cut by 0 bases and J by 1 base, with 10 bases left in between. The chain's CDR3 is CASSLDGGANTEAFF. CDR3 bases: TGCGCCAGCAGCTTGGATGGGGGGGCGAACACTGAAGCTTTCTTT.

V and J are TRBV6-6 and TRBJ1-6; D gene ambiguous. Germline V CDR1 and CDR2: MNHNY, SVGAGI (reference sequence). V was clipped by 9 bases and J by 0 bases, with 6 bases between them. The CDR3 totals 13 residues. CDR3 amino acids: CASRSSYNSPLHF. The CDR3 region has the DNA TGTGCCAGTAGAAGCTCCTATAATTCACCCCTCCACTTT.

This clone was picked up a small number of times. V is TRBV5-1 and J is TRBJ2-5, with TRBD2 matching 7 bases. The DNA end favors TRBJ2-7, so the J call may be wrong. The CDR3 extends over 14 amino acids. CDR1 and CDR2 from the germline V gene are SGHRS and YFSETQ. CDR3 in DNA: TGCGCCAGCAGCTTGGGCGGGAGCTCCTACGAGCAGTACTTC. Protein product: CASSLGGSSYEQYF.

This clone was detected only once. The rearrangement links TRBV5-1 to TRBJ1-2, with 8 nucleotides matching TRBD1. Germline CDR1 SGHRS, CDR2 YFSETQ. This CDR3 comprises 15 residues. J lost 4 bases, V lost 5 bases, and 10 bases had no gene match. CDR3 sequence: CASSFTGGRGYGYTF. The CDR3 bases are TGCGCCAGCAGTTTTACAGGGGGACGGGGCTATGGCTACACCTTC.

This chain uses TRBV7-2 with TRBJ2-2; D gene unclear. The germline V gene encodes CDR1 SGHTA and CDR2 FQGNSA. Trimming left V 2 bases short and J 4 bases short, with 14 bases between. CDR3 length: 16 residues. For the CDR3, the DNA is TGTGCCAGCAGCTTATCCCCAGCGATTGGCACCGGGGAGCTGTTTTTT. Amino acids: CASSLSPAIGTGELFF.

The chain recombines TRBV6-1 with TRBJ1-1, with a possible D match to TRBD1 (5 bases). The CDR3 covers 15 residues. V shed 7 bases and J shed 1 base, with 16 bases lying between them. Germline-derived CDR1 and CDR2 are MNHNS and SASEGT. CDR3 in amino acids: CASNSGRQKNTEAFF. The CDR3 region has the DNA TGTGCCAGCAATTCGGGTAGACAGAAGAACACTGAAGCTTTCTTT.

The sample holds a few counts of this clone. The chain has TRBV6-5 and TRBJ2-5, with 7 bases that match TRBD2. Per the germline V gene, CDR1 is MNHEY and CDR2 is SVGAGI. This CDR3 comprises 15 residues. Unmatched junction bases numbered 7, after V lost 2 bases and J lost 4 bases. The CDR3 loop reads CASSYGRGGGETQYF. As DNA, the CDR3 is TGTGCCAGCAGTTACGGGAGGGGCGGCGGAGAGACCCAGTACTTC.

The chain combines TRBV28 with TRBJ1-2, with D hard to call. The length of the CDR3 is 11 residues. V was trimmed by 7 bases and J by 1 base, leaving 4 bases between them. Germline CDR1 reads MDHEN; CDR2 reads SYDVKM. In DNA, the CDR3 is TGTGCCAGCACGGGTAACTATGGCTACACCTTC. Translation: CASTGNYGYTF.

The gene calls are TRBV7-9 and TRBJ2-7; weak D call: TRBD1 (6 bases). The CDR3 contains 14 residues. Per the germline V gene, CDR1 is SEHNR and CDR2 is FQNEAQ (reference sequence). V lost 7 bases and J lost 2, with 15 bases in between. The CDR3 coding sequence is TGTGCCAGCACGAACAGGGATTCGCCCTACGAGCAGTACTTC. Its translation is CASTNRDSPYEQYF.

About this clone: At the DNA level, this CDR3 is encoded by other sequences in the same sample as well. V and J are TRBV18 and TRBJ2-5, with 8 bases fitting TRBD1. The CDR3 runs to 14 residues. In germline, CDR1 is KGHSH, CDR2 LQKENI. V lost 3 bases, J lost 4 bases, and 4 bases stayed unmatched. CDR3 DNA: TGTGCCAGCTCACCGGGGACAGGAGGAGAGACCCAGTACTTC. Translating it yields CASSPGTGGETQYF.

This clone occurred once. This sequence joins TRBV30 and TRBJ2-1; unclear D gene. V lost 5 bases and J 0 bases, leaving 8 bases between the germline ends. Germline V gene lookup returns CDR1 GTSNPN and CDR2 SVGIG (reference sequence). CDR3 length: 13 amino acids. The DNA for the CDR3 is TGTGCCTGGTCTCTAGGCTCCTACAATGAGCAGTTCTTC. Translation gives CAWSLGSYNEQFF.

V gene TRBV13 combines with J gene TRBJ2-2, with D unresolved. With 0 bases removed from V and 1 base from J, the gap between germline ends came to 9 bases. Germline CDR1 is PRHDT and CDR2 is FYEKMQ (reference sequence). The CDR3 is made up of 16 amino acids. In DNA form, the CDR3 reads TGTGCCAGCAGCTTAGGGTGGCAGGAGAACACCGGGGAGCTGTTTTTT. Its translation is CASSLGWQENTGELFF.

The chain uses TRBV5-1 and TRBJ1-6, with 10 bases lining up with TRBD1. V gave up 0 bases and J gave up 7 bases; unmatched junction bases: 10. CDR1 and CDR2 from the germline V gene are SGHRS and YFSETQ. CDR3 length: 18 amino acids. This chain's CDR3 is CASSLVTGGATVNSPLHF. Written as DNA, the CDR3 is TGCGCCAGCAGCTTGGTGACAGGGGGCGCAACGGTGAATTCACCCCTCCACTTT.

The rearrangement uses TRBV5-1 and TRBJ2-3; 9 bases align to TRBD2. The CDR3 totals 16 residues. J gave up 2 bases and V 3 bases, and 7 bases lay outside the gene matches. Germline V gives CDR1 SGHRS, CDR2 YFSETQ. Here the CDR3 reads CASSSGGGGATDTQYF. DNA for the CDR3: TGCGCCAGCAGCTCCGGCGGCGGGGGGGCCACAGATACGCAGTATTTT.

V usage is TRBV5-1 and J usage is TRBJ1-4; 7 bases are a match to TRBD1. The germline V gene encodes CDR1 SGHRS and CDR2 YFSETQ. V was pared by 0 bases and J by 7 bases, with 3 bases of the junction left unmatched. This CDR3 is 14 amino acids long. This chain's CDR3 is CASSLEGAPEKLFF. CDR3 coding DNA: TGCGCCAGCAGCTTGGAGGGGGCGCCTGAAAAACTGTTTTTT.

This clone has more than one count but fewer than ten. The gene calls are TRBV6-1 and TRBJ2-7, with TRBD1 identical over 10 bases. The CDR3 spans 15 residues. Trimming at V came to 6 bases and at J to 2 bases, leaving 7 bases not matched to a gene. Per the germline V gene, CDR1 is MNHNS and CDR2 is SASEGT. In DNA form, the CDR3 reads TGTGCCAGCAGGAAGTCGGGACAGGGGACCTACGAGCAGTACTTC. This encodes CASRKSGQGTYEQYF.

The rearrangement joins TRBV29-1 to TRBJ2-2, with D possibly matching TRBD2 (5 bases). V gave up 4 bases and J gave up 5 bases, with 8 bases separating them. This CDR3 contains 12 residues. The germline CDR1 and CDR2 sequences are SQVTM and ANQGSEA. The CDR3 loop is CSVGTSTGELFF. CDR3 sequence (DNA): TGCAGCGTTGGCACTAGTACCGGGGAGCTGTTTTTT.

The chain joins TRBV19 to TRBJ1-5; perhaps TRBD1 as D (6 bases). V lost 7 bases to trimming and J lost 0 bases, with 16 bases between them. The CDR3 contains 16 residues. Germline V gene sequence: CDR1 LNHDA, CDR2 SQIVND (reference sequence). This chain's CDR3 is CASTLDSTYSNQPQHF. CDR3 DNA sequence: TGTGCCAGTACCCTGGACAGCACGTATAGCAATCAGCCCCAGCATTTT.